This TCR beta chain originates from a study of graft-versus-host responses after intestinal transplantation. Study-wide context: Isolated intestinal, liver-intestinal, or multivisceral transplants had been given to the recipients. Recipients across the board were started on anti-thymocyte globulin induction, then kept on tacrolimus and steroids for two to three years.

Sequenced by immunoSEQ multiplex PCR; TCRdb stores in-frame clones only, minus some. The data contain 90,000 to 150,000 clones, 80% to 95% of them singletons. V lost 0 bases and J lost 2; bases outside the gene matches: 6. The CDR3 is made up of 16 amino acids. CDR1 is SGHRS and CDR2 is YFSETQ in the germline V gene. Concerning this clone: Its antigen is currently unknown.

Findings of the study overall: Circulating GvH clones peaking coincided with falling HvG clones soon after transplant.

The clonotype was recovered from a human donor who received an intestinal transplant. This chain connects TRBV5-1 to TRBJ2-3; 7 bases agree with TRBD1. This specimen was unstimulated CD4+ T cells sorted from spleen or lymph node cells, taken before intestinal transplant. CDR3 bases: TGCGCCAGCAGCTTGGATCTACAGGGGTACACAGATACGCAGTATTTT. Its protein is CASSLDLQGYTDTQYF.